These 15 T cell receptor beta chains share one sample of origin, sequenced in a study of molecular identifiers for immune sequencing clone quantification. One entry per CDR3 protein results from TCRdb running MiXCR on the PCR reads. The data contain about 630,000 distinct CDR3 sequences, less than 30% of them singletons. The specimen was naive CD8+ T cells from blood, with Jurkat cell RNA spiked in. Sample subset: FACS-sorted CD8+CD4-CCR7+CD45RA+ naive T cells. The origin of the receptors is a human donor in good health. Some libraries in this study had Jurkat cell RNA spiked in.

This clonotype was observed a handful of times. The chain has TRBV18 and TRBJ2-7; D ambiguous. Germline V lookup: CDR1 KGHSH, CDR2 LQKENI. The CDR3 is 14 residues long. Trimming removed 3 bases at V and 2 bases at J, with 11 bases between. Here the CDR3 DNA reads TGTGCCAGCTCACCGGTAACGGATACCTACGAGCAGTACTTC. Translating it yields CASSPVTDTYEQYF.

This clonotype appeared many times. CDR3 in amino acids: CASSLIGLAEYTDTQYF. The DNA of the CDR3 is TGCGCCAGCAGCTTGATTGGACTAGCGGAGTACACAGATACGCAGTATTTT. The genes are TRBV5-1 and TRBJ2-3; TRBD2 aligns across 10 bases. V was clipped by 1 base and J by 2 bases; unmatched bases: 7. There are 17 residues in the CDR3. Per germline, CDR1 SGHRS and CDR2 YFSETQ.

For this clonotype: One end of the junction fails to match germline, which may point to a read error. The J gene is TRBJ2-2, the V gene TRBV5-1; TRBD1 matches 9 bases. The CDR3 consists of 18 residues. Germline loops: CDR1 SGHRS, CDR2 YFSETQ. CDR3 nucleotide sequence: TGCGCCAGCGGCTTGGGCTCCGGGACAGGGAGAACGACCGGGGAGCTGTTTTTT. Encoded protein: CASGLGSGTGRTTGELFF.

V gene TRBV7-3 combines with J gene TRBJ2-1; tentative D call: TRBD1 (5 bases). From germline, CDR1 is SGHTA and CDR2 FQGTGA. The germline V and J ends were trimmed by 4 bases and 7 bases, with 17 bases remaining between them. This CDR3 contains 15 residues. In DNA, the CDR3 is TGTGCCAGCAGCTCATCTCCAAAGGGGATGAATGAGCAGTTCTTC. The encoded protein is CASSSSPKGMNEQFF. The variable domain in full, with the rest retrieved from reference TRBV7-3 and TRBJ2-1, is GAGVSQTPSNKVTEKGKYVELRCDPISGHTALYWYRQSLGQGPEFLIYFQGTGAADDSGLPNDRFFAVRPEGSVSTLKIQRTERGDSAVYLCASSSSPKGMNEQFFGPGTRLTVL.

The V gene is TRBV3-1, the J gene TRBJ1-2; possibly TRBD1 for D (6 bases). Germline V CDR1 and CDR2: LGHDT, YNNKEL (reference sequence). This CDR3 contains 15 residues. The V end lost 1 base, the J end lost 4 bases, and 13 bases lay between the germline ends. The CDR3 sequence: CASSQGPGVIYGYTF. In nucleotides, the CDR3 is TGTGCCAGCAGCCAAGGTCCAGGGGTGATCTATGGCTACACCTTC.

This clonotype has ten or more counts. The chain joins TRBV29-1 to TRBJ2-3, with 10 bases matching TRBD2. The CDR3 spans 16 residues. Germline CDR1 reads SQVTM; CDR2 reads ANQGSEA. V lost 2 bases, J lost 2 bases, and 7 bases stayed unmatched. CDR3 coding DNA: TGCAGCGTTGAACCCGGACTAGCGGACCCCACAGATACGCAGTATTTT. It translates to CSVEPGLADPTDTQYF.

This clonotype was picked up a small number of times. The genes are TRBV27 and TRBJ2-7, with 8 bases identical to TRBD1. V was pared by 7 bases and J by 6 bases, with 11 bases of the junction left unmatched. Germline V gene sequence: CDR1 MNHEY, CDR2 SMNVEV (reference sequence). The CDR3 is 14 residues long. Here the CDR3 DNA reads TGTGCCAGCATGTGGGCAGGGGGCCCGGGCGAGCAGTACTTC. The encoded protein is CASMWAGGPGEQYF.

Details on this clonotype: This may arise from a read error, as a much more abundant clone is one base away. This chain connects TRBV11-2 to TRBJ2-3, with 9 bases lining up with TRBD2. The germline gives CDR1 SGHAT, CDR2 FQNNGV. V was pared by 4 bases and J by 0 bases, with 5 bases of the junction left unmatched. The CDR3 has 16 amino acids. This chain's CDR3 is CASSSPAGGSTDTQYF. The CDR3 DNA reads TGTGCCAGCAGCTCACCAGCGGGGGGAAGCACAGATACGCAGTATTTT.

This clonotype turned up a few times. This chain connects TRBV30 to TRBJ2-7; 7 bases agree with TRBD1. This CDR3 has 13 amino acids. Germline-derived CDR1 and CDR2 are GTSNPN and SVGIG (reference sequence). The V gene end was trimmed by 2 bases and the J gene end by 3 bases; junction bases not matched to a gene: 4. The CDR3 DNA reads TGTGCCTGGAGTTTCGGGGACAGCTACGAGCAGTACTTC. It translates to CAWSFGDSYEQYF.

For this clonotype: A read error may be the cause here, since a much bigger clone is one base away. This chain connects TRBV12-3 or TRBV12-4 to TRBJ2-3, with D maybe TRBD2 (6 bases). There are 15 residues in the CDR3. Written as DNA, the CDR3 is TGTGCCTGCAGTTTAGGCCCAGGGACTACAGATACGCAGTATTTT. The encoded protein is CACSLGPGTTDTQYF.

J is TRBJ2-7 and V is TRBV7-9; tentative D call: TRBD1 (6 bases). The CDR3 sequence is 15 residues long. V lost 4 bases to trimming and J lost 1 base, with 14 bases between them. Germline V lookup: CDR1 SEHNR, CDR2 FQNEAQ (reference sequence). The CDR3 spells CASSSAGTRSYEQYF. In DNA form, the CDR3 reads TGTGCCAGCAGCTCAGCCGGGACAAGGTCCTACGAGCAGTACTTC.

The chain carries TRBV7-9 and TRBJ1-5; possible D gene TRBD1, 5 bases. V was trimmed by 5 bases and J by 11 bases, leaving 22 bases between them. The CDR3 sequence is 15 residues long. CDR1 and CDR2 from the germline V gene are SEHNR and FQNEAQ (reference sequence). Here the CDR3 DNA reads TGTGCCAGCAGCGCCAGCGGACATTCGATGGGGACCCAGCATTTT. It yields the protein CASSASGHSMGTQHF.

This clonotype was seen only a few times. J is TRBJ2-4 and V is TRBV4-3; tentatively, D is TRBD2 (6 bases). Germline CDR1 is LGHNA and CDR2 is YSLEER. This CDR3 has 17 residues. V lost 1 base and J 1 base, leaving 14 bases between the germline ends. The CDR3 DNA reads as TGCGCCAGCAGCCAAGCATGGCTGGAGGGGGCCAAAAACATTCAGTACTTC. This translates into CASSQAWLEGAKNIQYF.

This clonotype was counted only a few times. Sequence at one end of the junction differs from germline and may be a read error. This chain links TRBV4-1 with TRBJ1-1; 7 positions match TRBD1. The CDR3 has 15 residues. Germline assignment: CDR1 MGHRA and CDR2 YSYEKL. CDR3 coding DNA: TGCGCCAGCAGCCAAGACAGGGGGACGAACGCTGAAGCTTTCTTT. The encoded protein is CASSQDRGTNAEAFF.

In the case of this clonotype: At one of its ends the junction is not consistent with the germline gene, which may arise from a read error. The chain uses TRBV7-6 and TRBJ2-5; no firm D call. The CDR3 contains 15 residues. CDR1 and CDR2 (germline): SGHVS, FNYEAQ. The CDR3 loop reads CASGLALGSQEPQYF. The CDR3 region has the DNA TGTGCCAGCGGCTTAGCCCTGGGCAGCCAAGAGCCCCAGTACTTC.